The rows below give T cell receptor beta chains drawn from one sample of a study of T cells after yellow fever vaccination. MiXCR, run by TCRdb on the 5' RACE reads, gives a single entry per CDR3 protein. The data hold over 20,000 distinct CDR3 sequences, with about 5.5% observed a single time. This specimen consisted of PBMCs, either bulk or a sorted T-cell subset (CD4+, CD8+, memory, or dextramer-sorted; not recorded which), obtained 15 days after the yellow fever booster vaccination. These receptors were collected from a man younger than 45 who received the YFV17D yellow fever vaccine. The CDR3 runs from the conserved cysteine through the conserved F or W. The order of the fields is D gene, J gene, V gene, CDR3 protein. A D gene is named only where the DNA matches it firmly.

>NA|TRBJ1-3|TRBV18
CASATAGDTIYF
>TRBD1|TRBJ2-5|TRBV5-1
CASSSGTGYQYQETQYF
>NA|TRBJ2-7|TRBV5-1
CASSFTVSYEQYF
>NA|TRBJ1-1|TRBV29-1
CSVEAGRLGTEAFF
>NA|TRBJ2-1|TRBV21-1
CASSNPTSGRRNEQFF
>TRBD2|TRBJ2-3|TRBV7-2
CASSLGLAASTDTQYF
>NA|TRBJ2-1|TRBV7-8
CASSSIDYNEQFF
>NA|TRBJ1-5|TRBV7-6
CASRQKSNQPQHF
>NA|TRBJ2-5|TRBV7-7
CASSSSGRQTQYF
>NA|TRBJ2-2|TRBV5-4
CASSTGGFSPGELFF
>NA|TRBJ2-6|TRBV5-1
CASSLDGSGANVLTF
>TRBD1|TRBJ2-2|TRBV28
CASSFRGQGFTGELFF
>NA|TRBJ2-5|TRBV7-2
CASSFQGQETQYF
>TRBD1|TRBJ2-1|TRBV24-1
CAAGTGAYNEQFF
>NA|TRBJ2-7|TRBV20-1
CSASQVGQNYEQYF
>NA|TRBJ2-3|TRBV4-2
CASSQDYAGPRTDTQYF
>NA|TRBJ2-2|TRBV25-1
CASSTISLGTPKAGELFF
>NA|TRBJ2-7|TRBV5-1
CASSLDGGELYEQYF
>NA|TRBJ2-7|TRBV27
CASSSYEQYF
>NA|TRBJ2-3|TRBV6-6
CASSPQVPSTDTQYF
>NA|TRBJ1-3|TRBV5-6
CASSLRSGNTIYF
>NA|TRBJ2-1|TRBV7-2
CASSTGLGSYNEQFF
>NA|TRBJ1-6|TRBV5-1
CASSLLGGDNSPLHF
>NA|TRBJ2-1|TRBV6-2/TRBV6-3
CASGYSQFF
>TRBD1|TRBJ1-1|TRBV10-3
CAISGQGLNTEAFF
>TRBD1|TRBJ2-1|TRBV4-1
CASTATGGPYNEQFF
>TRBD2|TRBJ2-2|TRBV28
CASKTGGAENTGELFF
>TRBD2|TRBJ2-1|TRBV6-5
CASTPLSHSGRRRDEQFF
>NA|TRBJ2-3|TRBV7-6
CASSPRQSSFTDTQYF
>NA|TRBJ2-1|TRBV5-1
CASSLDDRPPSF
>NA|TRBJ1-1|TRBV30
CAWSDYRDTEAFF
>TRBD2|TRBJ2-1|TRBV12-3/TRBV12-4
CASTGTINEQFF
>NA|TRBJ2-3|TRBV24-1
CATQGPATDTQYF
>NA|TRBJ2-1|TRBV10-3
CAISDPLVRYNEQFF
>NA|TRBJ2-7|TRBV20-1
CSASRGRAYEQYF